This TCR beta chain was profiled in a study of Graves' ophthalmopathy and Graves' hyperthyroidism. Between the trimmed V and J ends, which lost 3 bases and 0 bases, there was a span of 6 bases. The CDR3 has 14 amino acids. Newly diagnosed hyperthyroidism donors, aged 18 to 65, duration under 2 months. This clonotype was picked up one time. What it binds is not known. Amplifying from RNA transcripts, the study obtained TCR beta CDR3 regions. Following a first-round RT-PCR that used HTBI primers, a second-round multiplex PCR was carried out. MiXCR, applied by TCRdb to the multiplex PCR reads, yields one record per CDR3 protein. In the table there are about 390,000 distinct CDR3 sequences, roughly 14% of which are singletons. Whole-study results and caveats: Using 13 signatures, a model distinguished ophthalmopathy from stable hyperthyroidism, reaching around 88% sensitivity and 80% to 83% specificity.

The chain is built from TRBV12-3 or TRBV12-4 and TRBJ1-3, with D unclear. Sequencing was performed on peripheral blood. This clonotype originated in a woman younger than 35 with stable Graves' hyperthyroidism. The CDR3 loop reads CASSFRRSGNTIYF. The CDR3 DNA reads as TGTGCCAGCAGTTTTAGGCGCTCTGGAAACACCATATATTTT.